This T cell receptor (beta chain) was sequenced for a study of Graves' ophthalmopathy and Graves' hyperthyroidism. Germline V gives CDR1 SGHRS, CDR2 YFSETQ. V lost 2 bases and J 7 bases, leaving 21 bases between the germline ends. This CDR3 has 16 amino acids. RNA served as the template for amplifying TCR beta CDR3 regions. Investigators did first-round RT-PCR with HTBI primers, then second-round multiplex PCR. TCRdb reprocessed the multiplex PCR reads via MiXCR and lists one record per CDR3 protein. The profile shows about 400,000 distinct CDR3 sequences, 21% of them singletons. Hyperthyroidism patients were newly diagnosed, under 2 months' duration, aged 18 to 65. Additional autoimmune diseases, uncontrolled infections, pregnancy or lactation disqualified patients. This clonotype was counted many times.

Material for sequencing was peripheral blood. The TCR sequence derives from a young woman with stable Graves' hyperthyroidism. The chain links TRBV5-1 to TRBJ2-5; perhaps TRBD2 as D (6 bases). The CDR3 region has the DNA TGCGCCAGCAGCTTCTGGGGACTCACCGTGTGGGGGACCCAGTACTTC. As protein: CASSFWGLTVWGTQYF.